The TCR beta chain under discussion was sequenced for a study of T cell changes during pregnancy in multiple sclerosis. The CDR3 has 15 amino acids. V lost 0 bases to trimming and J lost 3 bases, with 11 bases between them. Germline values: CDR1 LNHNV, CDR2 YYDKDF (reference sequence). This table comes from immunoSEQ multiplex PCR, and its TCRdb copy is limited to in-frame clones, with some not included. Of over 45,000 clones in the sample, about 90% were seen once. The source of this sequence is a female donor with multiple sclerosis, enrolled in a pregnancy study. Sequenced here: peripheral blood, sampled in the first trimester of pregnancy. The chain couples TRBV15 to TRBJ1-1, with D maybe TRBD1 (5 bases). CDR3 in amino acids: CATSRDRGKDTEAFF. CDR3 DNA: TGTGCCACCAGCAGAGATCGGGGGAAGGACACTGAAGCTTTCTTT.